These 24 T cell receptor beta chains were all obtained from the same sample, sequenced in a study of T cell repertoires in cytomegalovirus infection. Each CDR3 protein gets one entry after TCRdb re-called the reads with MiXCR. The repertoire holds 490,000 or so distinct CDR3 sequences, about 11% seen once, with approximately 10% in the top ten. The sample consisted of PBMCs. All receptors come from a human donor in good health (CMV status not recorded). Some clones in this sample may be carry-over from other donors' samples.

This clonotype has only a few counts. This chain connects TRBV12-5 to TRBJ2-5; no firm D call. Germline V CDR1 and CDR2: LGHNT, FRNRAP. The CDR3 extends over 16 amino acids. The germline V and J ends were trimmed by 1 base and 5 bases, with 17 bases remaining between them. The CDR3 bases are TGTGCTAGTGGTTTGGACTTACCGGGCTCGAGGGAGACCCAGTACTTC. It yields the protein CASGLDLPGSRETQYF.

The rearrangement links TRBV30 to TRBJ2-1, with 7 nucleotides matching TRBD2. The V and J ends lost 0 bases and 12 bases, in that order; junction bases with no gene match: 17. Per the germline V gene, CDR1 is GTSNPN and CDR2 is SVGIG (reference sequence). The CDR3 covers 16 residues. The CDR3 spells CAWSVNAGVGLGGQFF. CDR3 in DNA: TGTGCCTGGAGTGTAAATGCGGGGGTCGGTTTAGGTGGGCAGTTCTTC.

This clonotype was seen many times. This rearrangement joins TRBV15 to TRBJ1-1, with D unclear. Germline CDR1 is LNHNV and CDR2 is YYDKDF (reference sequence). CDR3 length equals 14 residues. V was trimmed by 1 base and J by 1 base, leaving 7 bases between them. DNA for the CDR3: TGTGCCACCAGCAGAGCAACAGCGAACACTGAAGCTTTCTTT. Protein: CATSRATANTEAFF.

This clonotype was detected many times. This chain connects TRBV10-3 to TRBJ2-7, with 7 bases matching TRBD2. Germline V gene sequence: CDR1 ENHRY, CDR2 SYGVKD. The ends lost 4 bases at V and 6 bases at J; junction bases unmatched: 6. This CDR3 is 13 amino acids long. The CDR3 spells CAISAGGGREQYF. CDR3 bases: TGTGCCATCAGTGCCGGCGGGGGACGCGAGCAGTACTTC.

This clonotype has ten or more counts. The chain is built from TRBV7-8 and TRBJ1-6; the match to TRBD1 covers 8 bases. V was clipped by 5 bases and J by 7 bases; unmatched bases: 10. Germline V gives CDR1 SGHVS, CDR2 FQNEAQ. The CDR3 has 16 residues. The CDR3 DNA sequence: TGTGCCAGCAGCCTACAGGGGGTGGTCGGGAATTCACCCCTCCACTTT. Its translation: CASSLQGVVGNSPLHF.

This clonotype was detected many times. V is TRBV7-9 and J is TRBJ1-2; D not certain. Germline V gives CDR1 SEHNR, CDR2 FQNEAQ (reference sequence). The ends were cut back, 1 base at V and 4 bases at J, with 7 bases in the middle. The CDR3 has 13 amino acids. The CDR3 loop reads CASSLESFYGYTF. The DNA for the CDR3 is TGTGCCAGCAGCTTAGAGTCCTTCTATGGCTACACCTTC.

The gene calls are TRBV3-1 and TRBJ2-7, with 8 bases identical to TRBD2. Trimming removed 1 base from V and 0 bases from J; junction bases left unmatched: 11. Germline assignment: CDR1 LGHDT and CDR2 YNNKEL (reference sequence). This CDR3 is 18 amino acids long. The CDR3 DNA reads TGTGCCAGCAGCCAAGTCAGCGGGAGCCCAATCCTCTCCTACGAGCAGTACTTC. It codes for CASSQVSGSPILSYEQYF.

This clonotype was seen at least ten times. The rearrangement joins TRBV19 to TRBJ1-2, with a weak D call TRBD1 (5 bases). V was pared by 6 bases and J by 9 bases, with 20 bases between. The V gene's germline CDR1 is LNHDA and CDR2 SQIVND (reference sequence). The CDR3 has 14 residues. The CDR3, as DNA: TGTGCCAGTAGAGGGAACCGGGACCCGTATAGCTACACCTTC. Encoded protein: CASRGNRDPYSYTF.

V and J are TRBV28 and TRBJ2-7; maybe TRBD2 (6 bases). Looked up from germline, CDR1 is MDHEN and CDR2 is SYDVKM. The CDR3 extends over 14 amino acids. V gave up 8 bases and J gave up 4 bases, with 18 bases separating them. For the CDR3, the DNA is TGTGCCAGCTCAGGGCCGGGAGATAAATACGAGCAGTACTTC. This codes for CASSGPGDKYEQYF.

This clonotype was observed many times. The J gene is TRBJ2-7, the V gene TRBV15; tentative D call: TRBD1 (6 bases). The CDR3 contains 15 residues. Germline V lookup: CDR1 LNHNV, CDR2 YYDKDF (reference sequence). Trimming took off 3 bases at V and 6 bases at J, with 18 bases between the two ends. The CDR3, as DNA: TGTGCCACCAGCAGGGATAGAATACAGGGTGGCGAGCAGTACTTC. This codes for CATSRDRIQGGEQYF.

J is TRBJ2-1 and V is TRBV29-1; 8 bases match TRBD2. The CDR3 length is 14 residues. Trimming took 6 bases from V and 0 from J; bases not matched to a gene: 4. Germline CDR1 and CDR2: SQVTM and ANQGSEA. In nucleotides, the CDR3 is TGCAGCGTGATACTAGCGGTCTCCTACAATGAGCAGTTCTTC. It codes for CSVILAVSYNEQFF.

This chain joins TRBV10-3 and TRBJ1-1; D unclear. The germline V gene has CDR1 ENHRY and CDR2 SYGVKD. CDR3 size: 15 residues. V shed 1 base and J shed 1 base, with 10 bases lying between them. The CDR3 DNA reads TGTGCCATCAGTGAGTACGGGCCTCAGAACACTGAAGCTTTCTTT. It is translated as CAISEYGPQNTEAFF.

This clonotype was observed many times. This sequence joins TRBV11-2 and TRBJ2-5, with D perhaps TRBD2 (7 bases). The CDR3 sequence is 14 residues long. With 7 bases removed from V and 6 bases from J, the gap between germline ends came to 18 bases. Germline V lookup: CDR1 SGHAT, CDR2 FQNNGV. The CDR3 DNA reads TGTGCCAGCACGGCACCGGGGGGCTTGAAGACCCAGTACTTC. Protein: CASTAPGGLKTQYF.

This clonotype was observed many times. The chain is built from TRBV29-1 and TRBJ2-2; TRBD2 aligns across 8 bases. Germline CDR1 and CDR2: SQVTM and ANQGSEA. The CDR3 sequence is 15 residues long. The V and J ends lost 5 bases and 6 bases, in that order; junction bases with no gene match: 11. The CDR3 spells CSVTGGLDAAGELFF. The CDR3 DNA follows: TGCAGCGTTACGGGGGGACTAGATGCGGCCGGGGAGCTGTTTTTT.

Comments on this clonotype: It may be a read error: a sequence one base away is much more abundant. The gene calls are TRBV4-3 and TRBJ1-2; no clear D gene. Trimming cost V 2 bases and J 1 base, with 11 bases left between them. This CDR3 has 15 residues. CDR1 LGHNA and CDR2 YSLEER come from the germline V gene. CDR3 DNA: TGCGCCAGCAGCCAACTTCGGATGGGTAACTATGGCTACACCTTC. The encoded protein is CASSQLRMGNYGYTF.

This clonotype was seen ten or more times. The V call is TRBV25-1, the J call TRBJ1-4, with a weak D call TRBD1 (5 bases). This CDR3 is built from 16 residues. V shed 7 bases and J shed 8 bases, with 23 bases lying between them. Germline V CDR1 and CDR2: MGHDK, SYGVNS. The CDR3 spells CASTPTRGREEEKLFF. The CDR3 DNA is TGTGCCAGCACCCCGACGAGGGGCAGGGAAGAGGAAAAACTGTTTTTT.

This clonotype came up many times. The chain employs TRBV2 and TRBJ1-1, with D tentatively TRBD1 (6 bases). The CDR3 extends over 18 amino acids. The ends were cut back, 8 bases at V and 3 bases at J, with 28 bases in the middle. Looked up from germline, CDR1 is SNHLY and CDR2 is FYNNEI. The CDR3 DNA reads as TGTGCCAGCCACGATAAGAGTGGGCAGGGGAGGATTGACACTGAAGCTTTCTTT. Encoded protein: CASHDKSGQGRIDTEAFF.

This clonotype was detected many times. The chain recombines TRBV7-2 with TRBJ2-3; TRBD2 is a possible D gene (5 bases). The germline CDR1 and CDR2 sequences are SGHTA and FQGNSA. Trimming removed 5 bases at V and 4 bases at J, with 16 bases between. This CDR3 comprises 15 residues. CDR3 in DNA: TGTGCCAGCAGCCCCACACTAGTCCAGGCAGATACGCAGTATTTT. Its protein product is CASSPTLVQADTQYF.

This clonotype showed up many times. The rearrangement links TRBV7-8 to TRBJ2-1, with TRBD2 matching 7 bases. Germline values: CDR1 SGHVS, CDR2 FQNEAQ. The CDR3 runs to 16 residues. J was trimmed by 2 bases and V by 6 bases; bases with no gene match: 10. The CDR3 region is CASSTPGTKTYNEQFF. CDR3 coding DNA: TGTGCCAGCAGTACACCCGGGACTAAGACCTACAATGAGCAGTTCTTC.

On this clonotype: With a much larger clone just one base away, this may be a read error. The rearrangement uses TRBV28 and TRBJ2-1, with D hard to call. There are 13 residues in the CDR3. Germline V lookup: CDR1 MDHEN, CDR2 SYDVKM. Trimming stripped 2 bases from V and 6 bases from J, with 8 bases between. This CDR3 reads CASSLVHSNEQFF. As DNA, the CDR3 is TGTGCCAGCAGTTTAGTGCACTCCAATGAGCAGTTCTTC.

This clonotype came up many times. The rearrangement uses TRBV12-3 or TRBV12-4 and TRBJ2-3, with 10 bases identical to TRBD2. The trim removed 5 bases at V and 1 base at J, leaving 6 bases unmatched. The CDR3 loop spans 16 amino acids. The DNA of the CDR3 is TGTGCCAGCAGTCTAAGAGGGACTAGCGGCACAGATACGCAGTATTTT. Protein product: CASSLRGTSGTDTQYF.

The table lists this clonotype with many counts. CDR3 sequence: CASGLLGNGYTF. The DNA of the CDR3 is TGTGCCAGCGGCCTATTAGGGAATGGCTACACCTTC. The rearrangement uses TRBV6-6 and TRBJ1-2; D uncertain. CDR3 length equals 12 residues. The germline V gene encodes CDR1 MNHNY and CDR2 SVGAGI (reference sequence). V was pared by 8 bases and J by 6 bases, with 13 bases between.

CDR3 coding DNA: TGTGCCAGCAGCCTGGACAGGGAGGTCAACTATGGCTACACCTTC. Translating it yields CASSLDREVNYGYTF. The genes are TRBV28 and TRBJ1-2; 8 bases fit TRBD1. The CDR3 loop spans 15 amino acids. Looked up from germline, CDR1 is MDHEN and CDR2 is SYDVKM. V lost 6 bases to trimming and J lost 2 bases; unmatched junction nucleotides: 8.

This clonotype turned up a few times. V and J are TRBV30 and TRBJ2-3; D might be TRBD1 or TRBD2, each matching 6 bases. The CDR3 consists of 15 residues. The germline gives CDR1 GTSNPN, CDR2 SVGIG (reference sequence). Trimming removed 2 bases at V and 6 bases at J, with 18 bases between. For the CDR3, the DNA is TGTGCCTGGAGTAGGGGGGCAGGTATAGTGGATACGCAGTATTTT. Residues: CAWSRGAGIVDTQYF.